The clone carrying this T cell receptor (beta chain) was observed a handful of times. The target antigen is unknown. During its preparation, the TCRbeta library received unique molecular identifiers. TCRdb processed the PCR reads anew with MiXCR; each CDR3 protein has one entry. The sample carries under 850,000 distinct CDR3 sequences, around 12% recorded once. This sample stems from a study of T-cell reconstitution after alpha-beta-depleted transplantation in children. General study results and limits: Some patients' high day-60 TCRbeta diversity was traced to surviving recipient T cells and thymic progenitors.

Germline V lookup: CDR1 SGHVS, CDR2 FQNEAQ. The V gene end was trimmed by 5 bases and the J gene end by 4 bases; junction bases not matched to a gene: 12. CDR3 size: 16 residues. J is TRBJ2-5 and V is TRBV7-8; 8 nucleotides match TRBD1. This clonotype was sampled from a girl between 2 and 10 years old with congenital amegakaryocytic thrombocytopenia, due to receive a stem cell transplant. The sequenced sample was PBMCs, obtained before TCRalphabeta/CD19-depleted stem cell transplant. CDR3 in amino acids: CASSHAQQGGVETQYF. CDR3 sequence (DNA): TGTGCCAGCAGCCATGCTCAACAGGGGGGTGTAGAGACCCAGTACTTC.